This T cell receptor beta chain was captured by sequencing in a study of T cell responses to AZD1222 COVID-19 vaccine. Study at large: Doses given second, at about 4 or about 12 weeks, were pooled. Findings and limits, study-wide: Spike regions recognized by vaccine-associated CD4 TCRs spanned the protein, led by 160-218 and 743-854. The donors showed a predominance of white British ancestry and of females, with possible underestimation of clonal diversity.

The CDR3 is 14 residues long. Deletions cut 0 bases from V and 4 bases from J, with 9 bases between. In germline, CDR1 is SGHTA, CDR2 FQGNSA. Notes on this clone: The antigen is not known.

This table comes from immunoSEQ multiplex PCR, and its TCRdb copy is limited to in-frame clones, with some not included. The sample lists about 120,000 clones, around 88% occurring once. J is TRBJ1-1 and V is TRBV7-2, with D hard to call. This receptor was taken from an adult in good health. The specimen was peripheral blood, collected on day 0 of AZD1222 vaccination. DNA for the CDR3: TGTGCCAGCAGCTTAGCGGGTGCGGGCACTGAAGCTTTCTTT. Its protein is CASSLAGAGTEAFF.